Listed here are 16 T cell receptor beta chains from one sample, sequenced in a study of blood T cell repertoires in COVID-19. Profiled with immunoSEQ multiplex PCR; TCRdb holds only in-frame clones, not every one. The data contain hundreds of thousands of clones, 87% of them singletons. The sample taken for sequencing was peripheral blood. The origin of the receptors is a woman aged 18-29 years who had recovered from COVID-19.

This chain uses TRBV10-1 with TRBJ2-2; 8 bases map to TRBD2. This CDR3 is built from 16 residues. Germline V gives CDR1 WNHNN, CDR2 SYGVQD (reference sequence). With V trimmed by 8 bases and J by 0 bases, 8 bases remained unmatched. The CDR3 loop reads CASSWTSPANTGELFF. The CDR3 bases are TGCGCCAGCTCCTGGACTAGCCCAGCGAACACCGGGGAGCTGTTTTTT.

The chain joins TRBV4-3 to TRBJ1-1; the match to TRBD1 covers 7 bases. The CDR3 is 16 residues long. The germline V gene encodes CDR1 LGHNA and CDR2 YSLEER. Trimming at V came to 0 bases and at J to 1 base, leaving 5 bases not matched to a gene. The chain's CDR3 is CASSQDSGQQNTEAFF. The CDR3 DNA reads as TGCGCCAGCAGCCAAGATTCGGGACAGCAGAACACTGAAGCTTTCTTT.

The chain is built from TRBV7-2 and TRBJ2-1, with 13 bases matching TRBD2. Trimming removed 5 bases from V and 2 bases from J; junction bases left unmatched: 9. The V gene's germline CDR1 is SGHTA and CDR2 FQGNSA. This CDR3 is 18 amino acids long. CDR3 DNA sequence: TGTGCCAGCAGCACCGGACTAGCGGGAGATTTCCCCTACAATGAGCAGTTCTTC. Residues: CASSTGLAGDFPYNEQFF.

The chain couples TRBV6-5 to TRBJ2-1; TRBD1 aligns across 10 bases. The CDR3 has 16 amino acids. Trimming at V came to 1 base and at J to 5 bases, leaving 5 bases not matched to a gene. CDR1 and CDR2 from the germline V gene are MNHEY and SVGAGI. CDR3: CASSYWGGQGNNEQFF. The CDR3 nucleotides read TGTGCCAGCAGTTACTGGGGGGGACAGGGGAACAATGAGCAGTTCTTC.

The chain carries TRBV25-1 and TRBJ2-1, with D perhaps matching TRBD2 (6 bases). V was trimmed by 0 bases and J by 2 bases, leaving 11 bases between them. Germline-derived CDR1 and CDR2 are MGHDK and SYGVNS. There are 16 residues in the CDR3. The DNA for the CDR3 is TGTGCCAGCAGTGAATACCCGGGAGAACCCTACAATGAGCAGTTCTTC. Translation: CASSEYPGEPYNEQFF.

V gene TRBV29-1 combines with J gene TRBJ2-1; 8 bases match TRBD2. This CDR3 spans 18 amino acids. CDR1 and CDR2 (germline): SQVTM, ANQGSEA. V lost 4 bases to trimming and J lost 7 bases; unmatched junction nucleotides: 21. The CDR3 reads CSVGSGLVGRHQENEQFF. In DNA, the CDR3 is TGCAGCGTTGGATCGGGACTAGTGGGCCGTCATCAAGAAAATGAGCAGTTCTTC.

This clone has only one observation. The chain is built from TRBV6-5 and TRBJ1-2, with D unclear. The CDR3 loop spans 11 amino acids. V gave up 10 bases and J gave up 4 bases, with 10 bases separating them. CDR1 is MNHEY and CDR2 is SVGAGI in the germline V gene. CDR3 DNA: TGTGCCACCCGGTTTCGCTATGGCTACACCTTC. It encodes CATRFRYGYTF.

Here the CDR3 DNA reads TGTGCCAGCAGCCCTCAGACAGGGGGCGCGTCCTACAATGAGCAGTTCTTC. Translating gives CASSPQTGGASYNEQFF. The V gene is TRBV11-2, the J gene TRBJ2-1; 10 nucleotides line up with TRBD1. The CDR3 is 17 amino acids. V shed 5 bases and J 1 base; nucleotides not matched to a gene: 8. The germline CDR1 and CDR2 sequences are SGHAT and FQNNGV.

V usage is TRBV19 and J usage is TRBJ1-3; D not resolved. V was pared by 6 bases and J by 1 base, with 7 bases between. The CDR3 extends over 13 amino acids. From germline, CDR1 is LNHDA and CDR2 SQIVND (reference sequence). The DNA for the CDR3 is TGTGCCAGTAGGAGACAATCTGGAAACACCATATATTTT. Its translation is CASRRQSGNTIYF. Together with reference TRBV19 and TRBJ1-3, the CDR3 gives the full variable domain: DGGITQSPKYLFRKEGQNVTLSCEQNLNHDAMYWYRQDPGQGLRLIYYSQIVNDFQKGDIAEGYSVSREKKESFPLTVTSAQKNPTAFYLCASRRQSGNTIYFGEGSWLTVV.

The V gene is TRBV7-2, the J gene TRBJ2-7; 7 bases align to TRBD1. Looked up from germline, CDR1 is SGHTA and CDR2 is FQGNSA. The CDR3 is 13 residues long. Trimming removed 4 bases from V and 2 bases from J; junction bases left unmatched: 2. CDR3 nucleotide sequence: TGTGCCAGCAGCTGGGACAGCCCCTACGAGCAGTACTTC. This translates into CASSWDSPYEQYF.

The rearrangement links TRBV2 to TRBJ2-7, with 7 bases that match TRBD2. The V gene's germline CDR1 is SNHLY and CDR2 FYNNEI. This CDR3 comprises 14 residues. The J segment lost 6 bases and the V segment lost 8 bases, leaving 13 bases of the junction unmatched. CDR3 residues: CASWVRRELCEQYF. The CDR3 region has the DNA TGTGCCAGCTGGGTACGGCGGGAGCTCTGCGAGCAGTACTTC.

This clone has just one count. CDR3 in DNA: TGTGCCAGCAGCTTTGGGACTAGCAGCCAAGAGACCCAGTACTTC. Residues: CASSFGTSSQETQYF. The chain joins TRBV7-2 to TRBJ2-5; 9 bases line up with TRBD2. The germline gives CDR1 SGHTA, CDR2 FQGNSA. The length of the CDR3 is 15 residues. V lost 3 bases, J lost 1 base, and 3 bases stayed unmatched.

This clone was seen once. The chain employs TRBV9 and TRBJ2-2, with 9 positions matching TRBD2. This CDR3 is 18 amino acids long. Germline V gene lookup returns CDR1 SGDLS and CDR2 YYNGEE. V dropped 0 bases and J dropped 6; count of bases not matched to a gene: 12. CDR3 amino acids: CASSVAVRVSGSPGELFF. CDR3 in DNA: TGTGCCAGCAGCGTAGCTGTGAGGGTTAGCGGGAGCCCCGGGGAGCTGTTTTTT.

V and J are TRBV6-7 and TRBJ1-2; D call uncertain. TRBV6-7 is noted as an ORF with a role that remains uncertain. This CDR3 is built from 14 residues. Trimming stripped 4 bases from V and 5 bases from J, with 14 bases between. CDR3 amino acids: CASSLSGVPYGYTF. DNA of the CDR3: TGTGCCAGCAGTTTATCCGGGGTTCCTTATGGCTACACCTTC.

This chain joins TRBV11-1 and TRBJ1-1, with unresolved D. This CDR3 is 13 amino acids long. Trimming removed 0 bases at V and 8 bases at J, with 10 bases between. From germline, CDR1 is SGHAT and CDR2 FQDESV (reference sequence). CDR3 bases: TGTGCCAGCAGCTTAGCGAGTCCCCTGGAAGCTTTCTTT. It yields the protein CASSLASPLEAFF.

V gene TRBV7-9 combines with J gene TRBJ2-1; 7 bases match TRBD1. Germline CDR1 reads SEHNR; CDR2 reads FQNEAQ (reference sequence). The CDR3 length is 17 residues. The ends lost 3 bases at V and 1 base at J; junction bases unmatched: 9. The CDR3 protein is CASSFGSGTASYNEQFF. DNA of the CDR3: TGTGCCAGCAGCTTCGGTTCCGGGACAGCGTCCTACAATGAGCAGTTCTTC.